The clone carrying this TCR beta chain came up a few times. The sample comes from a study of identical twins. Germline V gene sequence: CDR1 SGHDN, CDR2 FVKESK. The CDR3 is 15 residues long. V shed 1 base and J shed 5 bases, with 15 bases lying between them. One entry per CDR3 protein, called by TCRdb with MiXCR from the 5' RACE reads. Of about 570,000 distinct CDR3 sequences in the sample, 9.6% were seen once. The same sample was also used in a study of yellow fever vaccine responses in identical twins.

V is TRBV14 and J is TRBJ2-7; D tentatively fits TRBD1 or TRBD2 (5 bases each). The sample consisted of PBMCs. This TCR derives from a woman younger than 35 in good health. CDR3 nucleotides: TGTGCCAGCAGCCAAGTGGAAGACAGAGGGCACGAGCAGTACTTC. This codes for CASSQVEDRGHEQYF.